Following are 30 T cell receptor beta chains from one sample sequenced in a study of T cells in narcolepsy. Data came from immunoSEQ multiplex PCR; TCRdb stores just in-frame clones and leaves some out. Of about 19,000 clones detected, less than 90% appear once; the ten largest clones hold 1.5% to 2%. Sequencing input: memory (CD45RA-) CD4+ T cells from blood. The receptor source for this set is a human donor in good health.

The chain carries TRBV19 and TRBJ1-4; unclear D gene. The CDR3 is made up of 15 amino acids. Germline assignment: CDR1 LNHDA and CDR2 SQIVND (reference sequence). Trimming pared 4 bases from V and 4 bases from J, leaving 13 bases between. CDR3 sequence reads: CASSTNTADNEKLFF. In DNA, the CDR3 is TGTGCCAGTAGTACAAACACGGCCGATAATGAAAAACTGTTTTTT.

The rearrangement joins TRBV19 to TRBJ1-2; D is undetermined. V was pared by 1 base and J by 3 bases, with 9 bases between. This CDR3 region has 14 residues. Germline assignment: CDR1 LNHDA and CDR2 SQIVND (reference sequence). The CDR3 bases are TGTGCCAGTAGTATAGCGGGAGACTACTATGGCTACACCTTC. It specifies CASSIAGDYYGYTF.

This clone was counted once. The rearrangement links TRBV7-2 to TRBJ1-5; D is undetermined. From germline, CDR1 is SGHTA and CDR2 FQGNSA. The V end lost 4 bases, the J end lost 7 bases, and 17 bases lay between the germline ends. This CDR3 has 15 amino acids. The CDR3 reads CASSSPAGGGQPQHF. The CDR3 nucleotides are TGTGCCAGCAGCTCCCCGGCGGGAGGCGGACAGCCCCAGCATTTT.

This clone was found a few times. The chain is built from TRBV2 and TRBJ1-4; D is undetermined. CDR1 is SNHLY, CDR2 FYNNEI, per germline. The CDR3 extends over 13 amino acids. V gave up 1 base and J gave up 8 bases, with 8 bases separating them. CDR3 residues: CASSEVSEEKLFF. In DNA form, the CDR3 reads TGTGCCAGCAGTGAAGTTTCCGAGGAAAAACTGTTTTTT.

The V call is TRBV7-8, the J call TRBJ2-3, with 7 bases matching TRBD2. Germline V gene lookup returns CDR1 SGHVS and CDR2 FQNEAQ. Trimming removed 4 bases from V and 2 bases from J; junction bases left unmatched: 9. CDR3 length: 16 residues. The CDR3 coding sequence is TGTGCCAGCAGCTCCCCCGAAAGCGGGAACACAGATACGCAGTATTTT. Translating gives CASSSPESGNTDTQYF. The whole variable domain, remainder taken from reference TRBV7-8 and TRBJ2-3, is GAGVSQSPRYKVAKRGQDVALRCDPISGHVSLFWYQQALGQGPEFLTYFQNEAQLDKSGLPSDRFFAERPEGSVSTLKIQRTQQEDSAVYLCASSSPESGNTDTQYFGPGTRLTVL.

This chain links TRBV9 with TRBJ2-7; possible D gene TRBD2, 7 bases. CDR1 is SGDLS, CDR2 YYNGEE, per germline. This CDR3 spans 15 amino acids. Trimming cost V 0 bases and J 2 bases, with 12 bases left between them. The CDR3 DNA is TGTGCCAGCAGCGTAGCGGGGGGCGGCGCCTACGAGCAGTACTTC. It encodes CASSVAGGGAYEQYF.

The chain recombines TRBV6-6 with TRBJ2-7; 7 bases agree with TRBD1. The CDR3 is 16 amino acids. With V trimmed by 2 bases and J by 6 bases, 13 bases remained unmatched. Germline-derived CDR1 and CDR2 are MNHNY and SVGAGI (reference sequence). The CDR3, as DNA: TGTGCCAGCAGTTACCCGAGAGGACAGGCCCGCTCCGAGCAGTACTTC. This codes for CASSYPRGQARSEQYF.

The CDR3 DNA follows: TGTGCCAGCAGGACTACTGATTCACCCCTCCACTTT. Translation gives CASRTTDSPLHF. This chain links TRBV6-6 with TRBJ1-6, with D hard to call. The CDR3 is made up of 12 amino acids. Per germline, CDR1 MNHNY and CDR2 SVGAGI (reference sequence). V lost 6 bases, J lost 8 bases, and 8 bases lay in between.

The chain recombines TRBV6-5 with TRBJ1-6; 9 nucleotides agree with TRBD1. V was pared by 6 bases and J by 7 bases, with 4 bases of the junction left unmatched. Germline CDR1 is MNHEY and CDR2 is SVGAGI. The length of the CDR3 is 14 residues. The CDR3 DNA sequence: TGTGCCAGCAGCTCTGGACAGGGGAATTCACCCCTCCACTTT. Encoded protein: CASSSGQGNSPLHF.

J is TRBJ1-2 and V is TRBV30; a possible D gene is TRBD1 (5 bases). Germline V CDR1 and CDR2: GTSNPN, SVGIG (reference sequence). V was pared by 3 bases and J by 8 bases, with 16 bases between. The CDR3 is 13 amino acids. This CDR3 is CAWSHLSGRGYTF. The CDR3 DNA follows: TGTGCCTGGAGCCATCTTTCAGGGAGGGGCTACACCTTC.

This clone turned up a few times. The chain uses TRBV28 and TRBJ1-5; D gene uncertain. Germline CDR1 MDHEN, CDR2 SYDVKM. V shed 3 bases and J shed 7 bases, with 7 bases lying between them. The CDR3 consists of 12 residues. CDR3: CASSFGLQPQHF. Here the CDR3 DNA reads TGTGCCAGCAGTTTCGGGCTGCAGCCCCAGCATTTT. Supplemented by reference TRBV28 and TRBJ1-5, the full variable domain reads DVKVTQSSRYLVKRTGEKVFLECVQDMDHENMFWYRQDPGLGLRLIYFSYDVKMKEKGDIPEGYSVSREKKERFSLILESASTNQTSMYLCASSFGLQPQHFGDGTRLSIL.

The V call is TRBV27, the J call TRBJ1-6; D is perhaps TRBD1 (6 bases). The V gene lost 4 bases and the J gene lost 5 bases, with 18 bases spanning the gap. The CDR3 has 17 amino acids. Per germline, CDR1 MNHEY and CDR2 SMNVEV (reference sequence). The CDR3 DNA reads as TGTGCCAGCAGTTGGGGCCGGGGGGGCGCAAATAATTCACCCCTCCACTTT. Its translation: CASSWGRGGANNSPLHF.

This clone was observed once. This chain uses TRBV5-4 with TRBJ1-1, with a tentative D call TRBD1 (5 bases). CDR1 and CDR2 (germline): SGHNT, YYREEE (reference sequence). Trimming stripped 0 bases from V and 0 bases from J, with 12 bases between. There are 16 residues in the CDR3. Here the CDR3 reads CASSLGRPGLNTEAFF. The CDR3 DNA is TGTGCCAGCAGCTTGGGTCGGCCAGGGCTGAACACTGAAGCTTTCTTT.

This clone was seen a handful of times. The chain combines TRBV6-1 with TRBJ1-1; D may be TRBD1 (6 bases). V lost 4 bases and J lost 4, with 13 bases in between. CDR1 and CDR2 from the germline V gene are MNHNS and SASEGT. This CDR3 comprises 14 residues. CDR3 protein: CASSVWGTTTEAFF. CDR3 nucleotides: TGTGCCAGCAGTGTCTGGGGGACAACCACTGAAGCTTTCTTT.

The chain carries TRBV7-3 and TRBJ2-3, with 8 bases aligning to TRBD1. CDR3 length: 17 residues. Germline V CDR1 and CDR2: SGHTA, FQGTGA. V was clipped by 4 bases and J by 0 bases; unmatched bases: 9. This CDR3 reads CASSSSGGGVSTDTQYF. The CDR3 bases are TGTGCCAGCAGCTCCTCAGGGGGCGGAGTGAGCACAGATACGCAGTATTTT.

The chain combines TRBV6-1 with TRBJ2-7; 11 bases fit TRBD1. V was clipped by 3 bases and J by 3 bases; unmatched bases: 4. This CDR3 has 15 amino acids. The germline V gene has CDR1 MNHNS and CDR2 SASEGT. Here the CDR3 DNA reads TGTGCCAGCAGTGACCCGGGACAGGGGGTCTACGAGCAGTACTTC. The encoded protein is CASSDPGQGVYEQYF.

The chain uses TRBV5-1 and TRBJ1-5; 7 bases map to TRBD1. V shed 3 bases, J shed 11 bases, and the junction held 8 bases outside the gene matches. CDR3 length equals 13 residues. Germline V lookup: CDR1 SGHRS, CDR2 YFSETQ. CDR3 residues: CASSSHRGEAQHF. DNA for the CDR3: TGCGCCAGCAGCTCCCACAGGGGCGAGGCCCAGCATTTT.

The chain joins TRBV4-2 to TRBJ1-4; possible D gene TRBD1, 6 bases. The germline CDR1 and CDR2 sequences are LGHNA and YNFKEQ. The germline V and J ends were trimmed by 4 bases and 5 bases, with 17 bases remaining between them. CDR3 length: 16 amino acids. The CDR3 here is CASSPGLGQKNEKLFF. In DNA form, the CDR3 reads TGTGCCAGCAGCCCCGGCCTCGGACAGAAAAATGAAAAACTGTTTTTT.

The chain joins TRBV5-1 to TRBJ1-1, with TRBD1 as a possible D gene (5 bases). The CDR3 runs 15 residues. Trimming shortened V by 4 bases and J by 1 base, and 14 bases separated the two germline ends. CDR1 SGHRS and CDR2 YFSETQ come from the germline V gene. The CDR3 spells CASSPRGRTNTEAFF. DNA of the CDR3: TGCGCCAGCAGCCCTAGGGGACGGACGAACACTGAAGCTTTCTTT. The whole variable domain, filled in from reference TRBV5-1 and TRBJ1-1, reads KAGVTQTPRYLIKTRGQQVTLSCSPISGHRSVSWYQQTPGQGLQFLFEYFSETQRNKGNFPGRFSGRQFSNSRSEMNVSTLELGDSALYLCASSPRGRTNTEAFFGQGTRLTVV.

The V gene is TRBV30, the J gene TRBJ1-1, with D maybe TRBD1 (5 bases). The CDR3 length is 15 residues. Trimming took 0 bases from V and 0 from J, leaving 11 bases between them. Germline V gene lookup returns CDR1 GTSNPN and CDR2 SVGIG (reference sequence). CDR3 coding DNA: TGTGCCTGGAGTGTTGGGCGGACAATGAACACTGAAGCTTTCTTT. Translation gives CAWSVGRTMNTEAFF.

The chain is built from TRBV7-8 and TRBJ1-1; D remains ambiguous. V lost 8 bases, J lost 1 base, and 14 bases lay in between. This CDR3 is built from 14 residues. CDR1 is SGHVS and CDR2 is FQNEAQ in the germline V gene. The CDR3 spells CASGSTNWNTEAFF. The CDR3 bases are TGTGCCAGCGGGTCCACGAACTGGAACACTGAAGCTTTCTTT.

The table lists this clone with a few counts. The chain uses TRBV9 and TRBJ2-2; TRBD1 is a possible D gene (6 bases). The CDR3 sequence is 17 residues long. Germline V gene sequence: CDR1 SGDLS, CDR2 YYNGEE. V gave up 0 bases and J gave up 2 bases, with 14 bases separating them. CDR3 nucleotide sequence: TGTGCCAGCAGCGTAGCTTTTCTCAGGGGAAACACCGGGGAGCTGTTTTTT. Translation: CASSVAFLRGNTGELFF.

This clone has just one count. The CDR3 sequence: CASSGEAARYEQYF. The CDR3 DNA sequence: TGTGCCAGCAGCGGAGAGGCTGCCCGATACGAGCAGTACTTC. The chain links TRBV28 to TRBJ2-7, with D uncertain. Germline loops: CDR1 MDHEN, CDR2 SYDVKM. The CDR3 has 14 amino acids. The ends were cut back, 6 bases at V and 4 bases at J, with 16 bases in the middle.

The CDR3 nucleotides read TGTGCCAGCAGGGATATTAGCAATCAGCCCCAGCATTTT. Amino acids: CASRDISNQPQHF. J is TRBJ1-5 and V is TRBV6-5; D not resolved. The CDR3 loop spans 13 amino acids. Germline V gives CDR1 MNHEY, CDR2 SVGAGI. The ends were cut back, 6 bases at V and 0 bases at J, with 6 bases in the middle.

A few counts support this clone. V usage is TRBV18 and J usage is TRBJ2-1, with 8 nucleotides matching TRBD1. Looked up from germline, CDR1 is KGHSH and CDR2 is LQKENI. With 2 bases clipped from V and 8 bases from J, the junction kept 8 bases outside the gene matches. The CDR3 has 15 residues. CDR3 region: CASSPGWAGGDEQFF. CDR3 nucleotides: TGTGCCAGCTCACCAGGGTGGGCAGGGGGCGATGAGCAGTTCTTC.

In its sample, this clone was seen a few times. V and J are TRBV6-5 and TRBJ2-2; 9 nucleotides match TRBD2. This CDR3 spans 16 amino acids. Trimming at V came to 2 bases and at J to 8 bases, leaving 9 bases not matched to a gene. Germline CDR1 reads MNHEY; CDR2 reads SVGAGI. The CDR3 DNA reads TGTGCCAGCAGTTACATTTCTAGCGGGATTGCGGGGGAGCTGTTTTTT. This encodes CASSYISSGIAGELFF.

V and J are TRBV2 and TRBJ2-2; D is possibly TRBD2 (5 bases). This CDR3 region has 12 residues. From germline, CDR1 is SNHLY and CDR2 FYNNEI. Trimming took off 11 bases at V and 3 bases at J, with 10 bases between the two ends. The chain's CDR3 is CAGGLHTGELFF. The CDR3 nucleotides read TGTGCCGGAGGACTTCACACCGGGGAGCTGTTTTTT.

The chain is built from TRBV2 and TRBJ1-2, with a possible D match to TRBD1 (5 bases). Germline loops: CDR1 SNHLY, CDR2 FYNNEI. V lost 6 bases to trimming and J lost 2 bases, with 13 bases between them. This CDR3 contains 14 residues. The CDR3 loop reads CASSREGTNYGYTF. Here the CDR3 DNA reads TGTGCCAGCAGCCGGGAGGGGACGAACTATGGCTACACCTTC.

V gene TRBV19 combines with J gene TRBJ2-7, with D possibly being TRBD2 (6 bases). Trimming removed 3 bases at V and 5 bases at J, with 17 bases between. This CDR3 contains 15 residues. Germline V gene sequence: CDR1 LNHDA, CDR2 SQIVND (reference sequence). The CDR3 DNA reads as TGTGCCAGTAGTATTGACTCGACTAGAACCAACGAGCAGTACTTC. It is translated as CASSIDSTRTNEQYF.

The chain combines TRBV2 with TRBJ1-2, with D possibly being TRBD1 (5 bases). Looked up from germline, CDR1 is SNHLY and CDR2 is FYNNEI. This CDR3 spans 17 amino acids. V gave up 3 bases and J gave up 1 base, with 18 bases separating them. CDR3 DNA: TGTGCCAGCAGTGATATGGGGCTCCGATCGTATAACTATGGCTACACCTTC. Protein product: CASSDMGLRSYNYGYTF.